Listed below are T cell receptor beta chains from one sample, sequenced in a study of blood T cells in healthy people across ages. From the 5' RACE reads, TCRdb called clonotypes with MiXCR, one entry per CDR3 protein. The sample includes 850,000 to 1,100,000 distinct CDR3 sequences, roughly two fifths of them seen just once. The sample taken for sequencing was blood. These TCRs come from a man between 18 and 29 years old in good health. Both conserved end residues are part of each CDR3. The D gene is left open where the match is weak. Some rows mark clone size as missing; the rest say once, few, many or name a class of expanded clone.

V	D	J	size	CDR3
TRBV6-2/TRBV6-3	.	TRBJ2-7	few	CASSPSFYYEQYF
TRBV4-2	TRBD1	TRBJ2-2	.	CASSQDTAGGNTGELFF
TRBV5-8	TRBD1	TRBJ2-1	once	CASSSLTSQGNYNEQFF
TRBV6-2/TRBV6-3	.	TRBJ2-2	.	CASSYNRFTNTGELFF
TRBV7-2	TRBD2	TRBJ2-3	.	CASSLAKLAGGADTQYF
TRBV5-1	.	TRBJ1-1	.	CASSLEGLTEAFF
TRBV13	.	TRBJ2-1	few	CASSSGLEPKGFF
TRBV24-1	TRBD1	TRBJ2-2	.	CATGQGDTGELFF
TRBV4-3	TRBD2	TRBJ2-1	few	CASSQDPSGDYNEQFF
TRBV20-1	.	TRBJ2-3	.	CSARRGGTTDTQYF
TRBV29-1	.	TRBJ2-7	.	CSALQLNEQYF
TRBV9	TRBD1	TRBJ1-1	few	CASSVGDRRWTEAFF
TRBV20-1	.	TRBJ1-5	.	CSAGTSTGYSNQPQHF
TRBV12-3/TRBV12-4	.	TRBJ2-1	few	CASSPGLGRAYNEQFF
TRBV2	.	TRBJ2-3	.	CASRGITGFFTDTQYF
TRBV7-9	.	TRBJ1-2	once	CASSQALGGHGYTF
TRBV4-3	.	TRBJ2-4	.	CASSPSGGYEGKNIQYF
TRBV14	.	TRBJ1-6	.	CASSQGLGTYNSPLHF
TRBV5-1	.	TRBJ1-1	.	CASRIRRGETEAFF
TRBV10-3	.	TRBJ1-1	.	CAISEMGEAFF
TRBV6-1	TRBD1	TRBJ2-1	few	CASSEYKDRGTYNEQFF
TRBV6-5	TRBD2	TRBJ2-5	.	CASSYMPSGGVTKETQYF
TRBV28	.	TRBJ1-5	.	CASSFGGRPQHF